The rows below give T cell receptor beta chains drawn from one sample of a study of T cells in Graves' hyperthyroidism and ophthalmopathy. Via MiXCR, TCRdb re-called the multiplex PCR reads, giving one row per CDR3 protein. The sample yields fewer than 600,000 distinct CDR3 sequences, around 13% seen once. The source material was blood. The receptors shown here come from a woman between 40 and 50 years old with Graves' hyperthyroidism. Both conserved end residues are trimmed from each CDR3. A D gene is named only where the DNA matches it firmly.

>TRBJ1-5|15|TRBV6-2/TRBV6-3|.
ASSYRVRTREGQPQH
>TRBJ2-3|11|TRBV12-3/TRBV12-4|.
ASNRDPADTQY
>TRBJ1-2|15|TRBV4-2|.
ASSQEWTQASGYGYT
>TRBJ2-4|11|TRBV12-3/TRBV12-4|.
ASSMDQRNIQY
>TRBJ2-5|12|TRBV9|TRBD2
ASAGAGAQETQY
>TRBJ1-6|13|TRBV2|TRBD1
ASMRDRARNSPLH
>TRBJ1-5|16|TRBV12-5|.
ASGLTQNQENSNQPQH
>TRBJ2-7|11|TRBV10-2|.
ASSDSGLGEQY
>TRBJ2-5|12|TRBV5-1|TRBD1
ASSPGTGQETQY
>TRBJ2-5|11|TRBV9|.
ASSVTGQETQY
>TRBJ2-1|14|TRBV9|.
ASSVGREERHNEQF
>TRBJ2-1|12|TRBV5-1|TRBD2
ASSSASGNNEQF
>TRBJ2-5|12|TRBV5-1|.
ASSFQEIQETQY
>TRBJ1-1|13|TRBV5-1|.
ASSLDAWAATEAF
>TRBJ2-1|15|TRBV5-1|TRBD2
ASSPSPAGGSRNEQF
>TRBJ1-2|13|TRBV11-3|TRBD1
ASSFEQGDNYGYT
>TRBJ2-1|13|TRBV12-3/TRBV12-4|.
ASSLYGSVNNEQF
>TRBJ2-5|10|TRBV11-2|.
ASSRAEETQY
>TRBJ2-7|12|TRBV28|.
ASSLSGVKYEQY
>TRBJ1-1|9|TRBV5-1|.
ASSLGRDAF
>TRBJ1-2|13|TRBV7-8|TRBD1
ASSLEGTAHRGYT
>TRBJ2-3|12|TRBV2|TRBD1
ASRWTGSTDTQY
>TRBJ2-3|12|TRBV29-1|TRBD2
SVARGDPTDTQY
>TRBJ2-2|15|TRBV20-1|.
SARDSRLPTNTGELF
>TRBJ1-2|11|TRBV14|.
ASSQDWAGGYT
>TRBJ2-1|11|TRBV2|.
ASREDQKNEQF
>TRBJ2-7|18|TRBV6-1|TRBD2
ASRAATGLGLAGSFYEQY
>TRBJ1-1|11|TRBV28|.
VTLKEGRTEAF
>TRBJ2-3|15|TRBV2|.
ASSALTRSEGTDTQY
>TRBJ2-7|13|TRBV13|.
ASTLGENQIYEQY
>TRBJ2-3|12|TRBV2|.
ASSGTPFTDTQY
>TRBJ2-2|13|TRBV28|.
ASSLPTVLSGELF